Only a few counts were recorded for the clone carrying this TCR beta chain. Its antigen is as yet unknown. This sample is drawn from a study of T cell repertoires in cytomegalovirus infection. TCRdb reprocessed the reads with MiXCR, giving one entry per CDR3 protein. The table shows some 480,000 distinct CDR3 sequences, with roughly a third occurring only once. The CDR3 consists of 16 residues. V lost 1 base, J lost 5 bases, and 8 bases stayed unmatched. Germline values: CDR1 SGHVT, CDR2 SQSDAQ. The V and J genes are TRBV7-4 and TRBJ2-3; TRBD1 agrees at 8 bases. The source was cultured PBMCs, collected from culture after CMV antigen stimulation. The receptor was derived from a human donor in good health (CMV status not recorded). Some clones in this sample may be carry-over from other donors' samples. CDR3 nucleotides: TGTGCCAGCAGCTTAGTGGGCAGGGGGCTCGAAGATACGCAGTATTTT. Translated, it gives CASSLVGRGLEDTQYF.